This TCR beta chain emerged from a study of response to subunit inactivated influenza vaccine. General study findings and limits: Each seasonal influenza vaccination, the authors suggested, recruits few new T cells.

Germline V gives CDR1 MGHRA, CDR2 YSYEKL. V was trimmed by 3 bases and J by 12 bases, leaving 15 bases between them. The CDR3 has 13 amino acids. This clonotype was observed a handful of times. Its matching antigen is unknown. TCRdb re-called the RT-PCR reads with MiXCR, one entry per CDR3 protein. The sample records around 570,000 distinct CDR3 sequences, approximately 7.7% being singletons. The rearrangement links TRBV4-1 to TRBJ2-1, with D possibly being TRBD1 or TRBD2 (5 bases each). This TCR was sampled from a man aged 50-75 years who received an inactivated influenza vaccine. The source material was PBMCs from blood, sampled around 25 months after vaccination. The CDR3 is CASSQVPGGWQFF. As DNA, the CDR3 is TGCGCCAGCAGCCAGGTACCTGGGGGATGGCAGTTCTTC.